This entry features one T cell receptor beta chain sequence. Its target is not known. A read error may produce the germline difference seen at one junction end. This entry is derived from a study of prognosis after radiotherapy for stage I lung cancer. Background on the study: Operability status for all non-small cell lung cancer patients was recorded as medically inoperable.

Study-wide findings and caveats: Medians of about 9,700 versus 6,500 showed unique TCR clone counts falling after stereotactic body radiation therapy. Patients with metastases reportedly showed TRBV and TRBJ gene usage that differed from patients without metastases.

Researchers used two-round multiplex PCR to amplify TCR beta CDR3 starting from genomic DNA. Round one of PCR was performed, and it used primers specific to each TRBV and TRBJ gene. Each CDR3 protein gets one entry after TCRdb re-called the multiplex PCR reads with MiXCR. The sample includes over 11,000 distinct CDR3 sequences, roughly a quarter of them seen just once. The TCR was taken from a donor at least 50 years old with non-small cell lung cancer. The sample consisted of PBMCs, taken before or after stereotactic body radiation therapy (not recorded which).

CDR3 sequence: CASRLVAGGRRNEKFF. In DNA form, the CDR3 reads TGCGCCAGCAGATTGGTGGCGGGAGGGCGTCGGAATGAGAAGTTCTTC. The rearrangement uses TRBV5-1 and TRBJ2-1, with TRBD2 matching 9 bases. CDR1 SGHRS and CDR2 YFSETQ come from the germline V gene. This CDR3 has 16 residues. The variable domain in full, completed from reference TRBV5-1 and TRBJ2-1, reads KAGVTQTPRYLIKTRGQQVTLSCSPISGHRSVSWYQQTPGQGLQFLFEYFSETQRNKGNFPGRFSGRQFSNSRSEMNVSTLELGDSALYLCASRLVAGGRRNEKFFGPGTRLTVL.